This T cell receptor (beta chain) was captured by sequencing in a study of blood T cells in healthy people across ages. This clonotype was seen ten or more times. A second about 6 to 12 cycle PCR used barcoded and J-beta primers. Using its own MiXCR run on the 5' RACE reads, TCRdb lists one record per CDR3 protein. This table has over 1.5 million distinct CDR3 sequences, around 50% appearing once. Per germline, CDR1 SEHNR and CDR2 FQNEAQ (reference sequence). This CDR3 spans 12 amino acids. The sample comprised blood. The rearrangement uses TRBV7-9 and TRBJ2-7; D is undetermined. TRBJ2-5 explains the end of the DNA better; the J call may be wrong. The receptor comes from a woman aged 35 to 49 in good health. This CDR3 reads CASSLVWETQYF. The CDR3 DNA reads TGTGCCAGCAGCTTAGTGTGGGAGACCCAGTACTTC.